This TCR beta chain stems from a study of T cell clonality in common variable immunodeficiency. There are 11 residues in the CDR3. The germline gives CDR1 SGHAT, CDR2 FQDESV (reference sequence). Control and CVID samples contributed equal amounts of genomic DNA. Repertoires were generated with immunoSEQ multiplex PCR, while TCRdb's copy carries only in-frame clones and drops some. Sampling found fewer than 9,500 clones, none seen once. CVID subjects were neither ill nor on immunomodulatory or immunosuppressive medication at sampling. This clone was picked up a small number of times. Antigen: not known. The read ends 3 residues before the CDR3 terminus; that terminus is restored from the germline J gene. Study-wide points: Common variable immunodeficiency TCR beta sequences reportedly had fewer deletions and N-nucleotide insertions. The cause of increased CVID clonality remains unclear without subpopulation sequencing. CVID subjects shared fewer TCRbeta clones than healthy controls did.

The receptor's source is a human donor with common variable immunodeficiency. The V and J genes are TRBV11-1 and TRBJ1-2; perhaps TRBD1 as D (5 bases). Material for sequencing was peripheral blood mononuclear cells. This CDR3 is CASIQGRGYTF. The sequenced part of the CDR3 DNA is TGTGCCAGCATCCAGGGTCGCGGC.